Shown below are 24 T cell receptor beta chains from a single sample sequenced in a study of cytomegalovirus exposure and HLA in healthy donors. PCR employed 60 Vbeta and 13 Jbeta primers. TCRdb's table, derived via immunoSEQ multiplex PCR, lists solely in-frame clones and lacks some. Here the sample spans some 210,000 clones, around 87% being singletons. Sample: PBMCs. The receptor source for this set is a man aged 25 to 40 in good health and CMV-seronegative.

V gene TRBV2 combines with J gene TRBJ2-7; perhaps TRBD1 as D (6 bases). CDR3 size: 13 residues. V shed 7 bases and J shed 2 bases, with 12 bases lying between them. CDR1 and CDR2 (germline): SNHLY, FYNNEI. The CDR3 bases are TGTGCCAGCACCACAGGGTCCCCCTACGAGCAGTACTTC. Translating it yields CASTTGSPYEQYF.

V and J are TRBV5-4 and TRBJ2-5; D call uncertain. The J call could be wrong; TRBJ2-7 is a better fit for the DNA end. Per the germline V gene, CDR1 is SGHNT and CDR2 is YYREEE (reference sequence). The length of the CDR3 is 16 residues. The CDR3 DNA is TGTGCCAGCAGCTCACCCCCCCCCGCAGGAAATTACGAGCAGTACTTC. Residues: CASSSPPPAGNYEQYF.

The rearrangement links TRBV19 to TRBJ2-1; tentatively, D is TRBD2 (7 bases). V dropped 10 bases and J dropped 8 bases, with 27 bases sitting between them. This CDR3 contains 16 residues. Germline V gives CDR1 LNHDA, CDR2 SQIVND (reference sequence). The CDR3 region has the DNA TGTGCCACCCTCACAAACACTGGCCAGGGGAGGGATGAGCAGTTCTTC. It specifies CATLTNTGQGRDEQFF.

CDR3 in DNA: TGTGCCAGCAGCCTTGACAGGGTGGGCACTGAAGCTTTCTTT. Its protein product is CASSLDRVGTEAFF. The chain carries TRBV11-2 and TRBJ1-1; 7 positions match TRBD1. The CDR3 extends over 14 amino acids. The V gene end was trimmed by 5 bases and the J gene end by 4 bases; junction bases not matched to a gene: 7. Germline V gene data show CDR1 as SGHAT and CDR2 as FQNNGV.

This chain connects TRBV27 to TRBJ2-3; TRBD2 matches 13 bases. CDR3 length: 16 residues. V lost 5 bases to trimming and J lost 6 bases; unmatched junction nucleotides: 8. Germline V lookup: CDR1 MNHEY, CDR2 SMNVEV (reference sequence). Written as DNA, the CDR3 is TGTGCCAGCAGTGGCGGGACTAGCGGGGATTGGGATACGCAGTATTTT. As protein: CASSGGTSGDWDTQYF.

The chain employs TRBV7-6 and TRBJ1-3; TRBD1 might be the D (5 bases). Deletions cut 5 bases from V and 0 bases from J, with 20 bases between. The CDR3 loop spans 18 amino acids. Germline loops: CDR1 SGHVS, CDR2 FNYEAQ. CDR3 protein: CASSLNFGAGGSGNTIYF. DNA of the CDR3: TGTGCCAGCAGCCTTAATTTTGGGGCGGGGGGCTCTGGAAACACCATATATTTT.

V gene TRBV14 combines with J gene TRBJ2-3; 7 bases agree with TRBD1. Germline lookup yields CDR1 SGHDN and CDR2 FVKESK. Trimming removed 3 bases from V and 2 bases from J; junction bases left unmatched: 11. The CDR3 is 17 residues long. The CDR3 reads CASSHLGEGALTDTQYF. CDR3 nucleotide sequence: TGTGCCAGCAGCCACCTCGGCGAGGGGGCCCTCACAGATACGCAGTATTTT.

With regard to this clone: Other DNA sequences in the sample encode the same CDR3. CDR3: CASERGLNYGYTF. In DNA form, the CDR3 reads TGTGCCAGCGAGCGGGGTCTGAACTATGGCTACACCTTC. The V call is TRBV19, the J call TRBJ1-2; D uncertain. Trimming took 9 bases from V and 2 from J, leaving 13 bases between them. CDR1 is LNHDA and CDR2 is SQIVND in the germline V gene (reference sequence). The CDR3 has 13 amino acids.

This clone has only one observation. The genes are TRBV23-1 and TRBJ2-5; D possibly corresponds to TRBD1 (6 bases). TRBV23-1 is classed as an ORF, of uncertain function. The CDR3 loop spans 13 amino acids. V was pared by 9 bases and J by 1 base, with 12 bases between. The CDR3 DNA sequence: TGCGCCAGAATCCGGGACACCCAAGAGACCCAGTACTTC. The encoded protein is CARIRDTQETQYF.

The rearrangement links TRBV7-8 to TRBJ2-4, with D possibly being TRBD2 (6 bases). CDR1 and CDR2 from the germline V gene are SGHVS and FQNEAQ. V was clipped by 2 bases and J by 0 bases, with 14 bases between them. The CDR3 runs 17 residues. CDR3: CASSLISGTLAKNIQYF. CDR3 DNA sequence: TGTGCCAGCAGCTTAATATCCGGGACTCTAGCCAAAAACATTCAGTACTTC.

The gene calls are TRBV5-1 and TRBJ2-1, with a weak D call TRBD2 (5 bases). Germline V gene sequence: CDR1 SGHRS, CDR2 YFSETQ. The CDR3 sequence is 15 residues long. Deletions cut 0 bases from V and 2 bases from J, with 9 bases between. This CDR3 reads CASSLGGATYNEQFF. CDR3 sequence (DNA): TGCGCCAGCAGCTTGGGGGGAGCCACCTACAATGAGCAGTTCTTC.

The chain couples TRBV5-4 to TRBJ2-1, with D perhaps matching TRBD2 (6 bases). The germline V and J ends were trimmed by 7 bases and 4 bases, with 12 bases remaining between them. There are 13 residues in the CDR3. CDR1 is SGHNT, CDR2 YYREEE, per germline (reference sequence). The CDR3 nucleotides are TGTGCCAGCCAGGGTGGAGGGTACAATGAGCAGTTCTTC. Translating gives CASQGGGYNEQFF.

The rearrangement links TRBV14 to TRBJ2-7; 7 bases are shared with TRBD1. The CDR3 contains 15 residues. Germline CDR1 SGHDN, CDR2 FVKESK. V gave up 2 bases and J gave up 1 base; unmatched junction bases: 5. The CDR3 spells CASSQFEGQSYEQYF. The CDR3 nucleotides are TGTGCCAGCAGCCAATTTGAGGGACAGTCCTACGAGCAGTACTTC. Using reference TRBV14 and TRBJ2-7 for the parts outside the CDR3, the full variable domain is EAGVTQFPSHSVIEKGQTVTLRCDPISGHDNLYWYRRVMGKEIKFLLHFVKESKQDESGMPNNRFLAERTGGTYSTLKVQPAELEDSGVYFCASSQFEGQSYEQYFGPGTRLTVT.

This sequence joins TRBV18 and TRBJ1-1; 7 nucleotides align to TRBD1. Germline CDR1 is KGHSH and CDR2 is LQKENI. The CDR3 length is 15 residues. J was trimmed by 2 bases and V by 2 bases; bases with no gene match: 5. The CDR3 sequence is CASSPYRDRNTEAFF. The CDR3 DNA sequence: TGTGCCAGCTCACCATACCGGGACAGAAACACTGAAGCTTTCTTT.

The CDR3 DNA reads as TGCGCCAGCAGCTTAGGGGCAGGGGACACTGAAGCTTTCTTT. Encoded protein: CASSLGAGDTEAFF. V usage is TRBV5-1 and J usage is TRBJ1-1, with D possibly being TRBD1 (6 bases). Trimming removed 2 bases at V and 3 bases at J, with 11 bases between. CDR3 length equals 14 residues. Germline lookup yields CDR1 SGHRS and CDR2 YFSETQ. Variable domain in full (rest from reference TRBV5-1 and TRBJ1-1): KAGVTQTPRYLIKTRGQQVTLSCSPISGHRSVSWYQQTPGQGLQFLFEYFSETQRNKGNFPGRFSGRQFSNSRSEMNVSTLELGDSALYLCASSLGAGDTEAFFGQGTRLTVV.

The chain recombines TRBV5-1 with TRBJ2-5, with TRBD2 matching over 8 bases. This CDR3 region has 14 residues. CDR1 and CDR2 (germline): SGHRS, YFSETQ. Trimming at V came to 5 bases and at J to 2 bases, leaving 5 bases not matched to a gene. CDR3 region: CASRLRGGQETQYF. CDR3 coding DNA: TGCGCCAGCAGACTTCGGGGGGGACAAGAGACCCAGTACTTC.

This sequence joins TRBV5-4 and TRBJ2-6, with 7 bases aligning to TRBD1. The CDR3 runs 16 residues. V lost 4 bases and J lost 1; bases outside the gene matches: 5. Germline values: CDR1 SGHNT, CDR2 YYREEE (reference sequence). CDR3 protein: CASSPGQSSGANVLTF. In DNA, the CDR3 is TGTGCCAGCAGCCCGGGACAGTCTTCTGGGGCCAACGTCCTGACTTTC.

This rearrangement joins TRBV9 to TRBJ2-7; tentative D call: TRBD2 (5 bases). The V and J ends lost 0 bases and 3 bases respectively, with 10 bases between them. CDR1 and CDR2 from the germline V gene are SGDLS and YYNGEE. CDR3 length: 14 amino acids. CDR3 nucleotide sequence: TGTGCCAGCAGCGTAGCTCTAGGGAGCTACGAGCAGTACTTC. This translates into CASSVALGSYEQYF.

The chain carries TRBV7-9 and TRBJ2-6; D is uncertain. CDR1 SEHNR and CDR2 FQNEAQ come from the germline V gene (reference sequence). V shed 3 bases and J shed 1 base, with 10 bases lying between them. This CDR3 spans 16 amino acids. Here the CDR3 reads CASSLATGSGANVLTF. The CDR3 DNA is TGTGCCAGCAGCTTGGCGACCGGGTCTGGGGCCAACGTCCTGACTTTC.

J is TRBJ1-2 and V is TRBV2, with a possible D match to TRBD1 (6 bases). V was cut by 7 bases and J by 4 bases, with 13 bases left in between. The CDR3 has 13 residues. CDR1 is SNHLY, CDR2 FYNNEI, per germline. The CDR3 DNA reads TGTGCCAGCAATACCGACAGGATCTATGGCTACACCTTC. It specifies CASNTDRIYGYTF.

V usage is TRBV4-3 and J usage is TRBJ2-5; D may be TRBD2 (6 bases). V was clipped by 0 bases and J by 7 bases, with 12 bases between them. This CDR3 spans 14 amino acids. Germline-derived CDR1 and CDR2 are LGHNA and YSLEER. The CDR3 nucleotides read TGCGCCAGCAGCCAAGATGGCGGGGTGGGGACCCAGTACTTC. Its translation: CASSQDGGVGTQYF.

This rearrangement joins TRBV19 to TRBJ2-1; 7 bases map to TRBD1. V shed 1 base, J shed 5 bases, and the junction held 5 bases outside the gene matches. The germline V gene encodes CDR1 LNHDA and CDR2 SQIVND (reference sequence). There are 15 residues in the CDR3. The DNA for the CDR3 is TGTGCCAGTAGTATAGTTGGGCAGGGGGACAATGAGCAGTTCTTC. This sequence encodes CASSIVGQGDNEQFF.

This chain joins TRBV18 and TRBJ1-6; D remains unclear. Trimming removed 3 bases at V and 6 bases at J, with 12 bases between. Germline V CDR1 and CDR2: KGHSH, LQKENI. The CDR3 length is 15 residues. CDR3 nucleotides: TGTGCCAGCTCACCGCGAGGAGTCGGTAATTCACCCCTCCACTTT. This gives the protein CASSPRGVGNSPLHF.

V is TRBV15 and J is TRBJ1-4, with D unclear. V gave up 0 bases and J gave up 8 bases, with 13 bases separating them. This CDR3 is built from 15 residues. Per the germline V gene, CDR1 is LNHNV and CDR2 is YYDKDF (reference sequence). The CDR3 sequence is CATSRDPGGPEKLFF. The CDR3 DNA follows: TGTGCCACCAGCAGAGATCCAGGAGGCCCCGAAAAACTGTTTTTT.